This is a list of T cell receptor beta chains from one sample in a study of OX40 agonist ivuxolimab in advanced cancers. Sequencing was performed with immunoSEQ multiplex PCR; in TCRdb, only in-frame clones are kept and a portion is missing. The table has 53,000 or so clones, approximately 90% seen once. Sequences were derived from CD4+ or CD8+ T cells sorted from blood, sampled in a trial of the OX40 agonist ivuxolimab. The source of these receptors is an adult with an advanced solid tumor such as melanoma, head and neck, liver or kidney cancer. The conserved cysteine and the conserved F or W are not part of the CDR3 here.

cdr3_aa	v_call	j_call
ASSFQDTQY	TRBV7-8	TRBJ2-3
ASSWTGRNTEAF	TRBV5-4	TRBJ1-1
ASTSGGPRGGYT	TRBV6-5	TRBJ1-2
ASSGQTEQPQH	TRBV19	TRBJ1-5
ASNRAQGEQF	TRBV19	TRBJ2-1
ASSSRQGGVNTEAF	TRBV6-5	TRBJ1-1
ASSLTSSGNTIY	TRBV5-6	TRBJ1-3
ACRDSRPYEQY	TRBV30	TRBJ2-7
ASSIEAWEGAYEQY	TRBV19	TRBJ2-7
SVEAGAGTEAF	TRBV29-1	TRBJ1-1
ASSLEQVNYGYT	TRBV5-1	TRBJ1-2
ASSPGQGGAYEQY	TRBV18	TRBJ2-7
ASSTQDMRTDTQY	TRBV19	TRBJ2-3
ASSLAGSNQPQH	TRBV19	TRBJ1-5
ASSGVAMGTEAF	TRBV2	TRBJ1-1
ASSLDVNSYEQY	TRBV7-9	TRBJ2-7
ASSPGGGAKQETQY	TRBV5-4	TRBJ2-5
ASKGQGRGELF	TRBV19	TRBJ2-2
ASSESGALREKLF	TRBV25-1	TRBJ1-4
ALRTGANVLT	TRBV10-3	TRBJ2-6
ASSLTRGRLEKLF	TRBV28	TRBJ1-4
ASSKTSAGPDTQY	TRBV28	TRBJ2-3
ASSPAGTGTLGNQPQH	TRBV28	TRBJ1-5
ASSPSREVAF	TRBV25-1	TRBJ1-1
ASKGPGGSYEQY	TRBV19	TRBJ2-7
ASSYGDSDEQF	TRBV9	TRBJ2-1
ASRTTGVGNSPLH	TRBV19	TRBJ1-6
ASSPTGGETQY	TRBV6-1	TRBJ2-5
ASNPAGGTEAF	TRBV25-1	TRBJ1-1
ASLGGGAGETQY	TRBV6-1	TRBJ2-5
ASSLVGGRGTDTQY	TRBV5-1	TRBJ2-3
ASSLGRQSYEQY	TRBV7-2	TRBJ2-7
ASSLLGQAIGSGRTYEQY	TRBV27	TRBJ2-7
ASSGGSPYNEQF	TRBV5-1	TRBJ2-1
ASEGGRTDTQY	TRBV4-1	TRBJ2-3
ASSSDSKNIQY	TRBV5-1	TRBJ2-4
ASSRQGASYEQY	TRBV5-4	TRBJ2-7
ATSSRDQLNEQF	TRBV15	TRBJ2-1
ASSVAPGDSEQY	TRBV9	TRBJ2-7
ASTWTSGSGNEQF	TRBV5-1	TRBJ2-1
ASSGGSAGGEKLF	TRBV19	TRBJ1-4
ASSQSQGRHTEAF	TRBV4-1	TRBJ1-1
ASSQDIVAGTQY	TRBV4-1	TRBJ2-5
ASSESRTGSIQY	TRBV10-2	TRBJ2-4
AWRATGWGHTEAF	TRBV30	TRBJ1-1
ASSVQGNTQY	TRBV13	TRBJ2-3
ASSSGGTVGNTEAF	TRBV28	TRBJ1-1
ASSTGTASQQPQH	TRBV6-5	TRBJ1-5
ASSPQPESSYEQY	TRBV19	TRBJ2-7
ASSPRQGAEETQY	TRBV18	TRBJ2-5
ASSFSVARGNTIY	TRBV11-2	TRBJ1-3
ASSYLGLADEQF	TRBV6-5	TRBJ2-1
ASSSRPGGALSYEQY	TRBV7-2	TRBJ2-7
ASSSRTSGRGDEQF	TRBV7-9	TRBJ2-1
ASSFPGTSYNEQF	TRBV5-4	TRBJ2-1
ASSQDPLASYNEQF	TRBV4-2	TRBJ2-1
ASSYGGSSMNTEAF	TRBV6-6	TRBJ1-1
ASSPQAQGQGENIQY	TRBV18	TRBJ2-4
ASSPQGDNQPQH	TRBV18	TRBJ1-5
ASSLDRQY	TRBV7-8	TRBJ2-5